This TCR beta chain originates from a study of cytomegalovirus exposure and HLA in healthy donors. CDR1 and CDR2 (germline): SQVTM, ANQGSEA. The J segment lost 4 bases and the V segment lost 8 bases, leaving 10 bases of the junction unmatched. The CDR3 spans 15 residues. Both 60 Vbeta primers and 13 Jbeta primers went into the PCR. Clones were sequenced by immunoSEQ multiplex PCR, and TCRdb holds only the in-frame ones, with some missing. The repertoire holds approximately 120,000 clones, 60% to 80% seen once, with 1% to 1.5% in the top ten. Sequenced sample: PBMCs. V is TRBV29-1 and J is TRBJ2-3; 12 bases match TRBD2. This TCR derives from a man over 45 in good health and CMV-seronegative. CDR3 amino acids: CSSRLAGESPDTQYF. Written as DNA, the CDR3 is TGCAGCAGTAGACTAGCGGGAGAGAGTCCAGATACGCAGTATTTT.